This T cell receptor (beta chain) was found in a study of shared clonotypes between healthy human individuals. General study findings and limits: Against clonotypes common to all four donors, non-shared ones had lower generation probabilities.

Comments on this clone: The antigen remains undetermined.

The data were produced by immunoSEQ multiplex PCR, yet TCRdb's version contains in-frame clones alone and is incomplete. Among 2 million to 2.5 million clones listed, 90% to 97% were seen once. This CDR3 comprises 15 residues. Germline V gives CDR1 SGHVS, CDR2 FQNEAQ. Trimming at V came to 5 bases and at J to 3 bases, leaving 9 bases not matched to a gene. The sequence came from a man aged 18 to 35 in good health. Specimen: naive CD4+ T cells sorted from blood. Specified subset: CD45RA+ positively selected. The chain carries TRBV7-8 and TRBJ2-5, with 7 bases that match TRBD2. In DNA form, the CDR3 reads TGTGCCAGCAGCGAGACCGGGACTAAAAAAGAGACCCAGTACTTC. As protein: CASSETGTKKETQYF.